The rows below give T cell receptor beta chains drawn from one sample of a study of beta chain features in type 1 diabetes. Profiling relied on immunoSEQ multiplex PCR, and the TCRdb table lists in-frame clones only, not all of them. The sample lists 350,000 or so clones, about 18% occurring once. Sequenced sample: naive CD4+ T cells from blood. The receptors were sampled from a woman under 30 in good health. Both conserved end residues are trimmed from each CDR3.

V gene,CDR3 protein
TRBV11-2,ASSPLANEQF
TRBV7-2,ASSSDRGYQPQH
TRBV6-6,ASSRRDRVINYGYT
TRBV4-3,ASSQDTLAGGDTGELF
TRBV9,ASSLRSTRGTEAF
TRBV2,ATSKGSRTDTQY
TRBV9,ASSATGEQPQH
TRBV29-1,SVITDTERLGYT
TRBV15,ATSRGPTPDEQF
TRBV4-1,ASSQGTSGNPNEQF
TRBV4-1,ASSQDGTGNYGYT
TRBV30,AWTSREVHSPLH
TRBV20-1,SATGDYGYT
TRBV6-1,ASTSSTGANVLT
TRBV30,AWSEGQGNTEAF
TRBV30,AWSVMGAGTNEKLF
TRBV5-1,ASKLATNEKLF
TRBV5-4,ASSSLAGGFYNEQF
TRBV30,AWSVLAGPQETQY
TRBV11-2,ASSLNQGTQY
TRBV5-1,ASRPSGPRGNEQF
TRBV11-3,ASSLVQGHNYGYT
TRBV5-4,ASSSDSLNIQY
TRBV18,ASSPPSAGGNIQY
TRBV29-1,SVDLEGASGRGDIYTDTQY
TRBV30,AWTRTTYSYNEQF
TRBV20-1,SASGKAEQF
TRBV25-1,ASSESTSEQY
TRBV7-9,ASSLDLTGRY
TRBV6-5,ASSYYSQGNYGYT
TRBV6-1,ASSAPGQASGELF
TRBV5-1,ASAGRDLYEQY
TRBV30,AWSRDSQPQH
TRBV4-1,ASSPAQRSYEQY
TRBV15,ATSPRLGGGAADTQY
TRBV29-1,SVEEGGGANTGELF
TRBV7-2,ASSRMGLAARRQF
TRBV19,ASSMAGVKNTEAF
TRBV5-8,ASSSRGRDYEQY
TRBV2,ASTEGRAYNSPLH
TRBV7-8,ASSLVGTRY
TRBV30,AWSHSSVTYEQY
TRBV30,AWDTGGHGYT
TRBV30,AWSKAWNTEAF